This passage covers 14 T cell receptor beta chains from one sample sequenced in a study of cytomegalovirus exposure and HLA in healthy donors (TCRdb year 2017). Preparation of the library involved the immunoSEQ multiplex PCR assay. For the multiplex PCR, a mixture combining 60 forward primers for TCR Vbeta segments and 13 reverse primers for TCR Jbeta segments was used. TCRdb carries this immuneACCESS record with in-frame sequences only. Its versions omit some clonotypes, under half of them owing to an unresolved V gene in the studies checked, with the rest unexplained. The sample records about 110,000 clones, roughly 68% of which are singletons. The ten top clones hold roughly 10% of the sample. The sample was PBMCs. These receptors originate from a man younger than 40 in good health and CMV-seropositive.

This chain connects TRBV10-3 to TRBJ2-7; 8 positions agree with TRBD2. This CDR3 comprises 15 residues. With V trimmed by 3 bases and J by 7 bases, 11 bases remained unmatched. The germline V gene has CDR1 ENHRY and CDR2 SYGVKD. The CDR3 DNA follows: TGTGCCATCAGTGACCCACTAGCGGCCATGGAGGAGCAGTACTTC. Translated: CAISDPLAAMEEQYF.

In DNA, the CDR3 is TGTGCCAGTAGTTTGAACAGGGTAACTAATGAAAAACTGTTTTTT. It codes for CASSLNRVTNEKLFF. V usage is TRBV19 and J usage is TRBJ1-4; a weak D match, TRBD1 (6 bases). This CDR3 is built from 15 residues. The V and J ends lost 5 bases and 1 base respectively, with 11 bases between them. Germline CDR1 and CDR2: LNHDA and SQIVND (reference sequence).

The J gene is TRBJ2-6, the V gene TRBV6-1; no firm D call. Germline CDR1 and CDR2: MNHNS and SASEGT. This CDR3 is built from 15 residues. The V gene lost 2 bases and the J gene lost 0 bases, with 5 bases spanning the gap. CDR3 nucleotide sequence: TGTGCCAGCAGTGAACGGGTCTCTGGGGCCAACGTCCTGACTTTC. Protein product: CASSERVSGANVLTF.

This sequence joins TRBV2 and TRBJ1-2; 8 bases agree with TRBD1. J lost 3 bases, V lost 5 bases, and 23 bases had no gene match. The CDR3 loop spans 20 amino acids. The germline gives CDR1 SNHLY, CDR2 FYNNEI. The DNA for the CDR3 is TGTGCCAGCAGTCATGATCTGCAGGGGGCCGACCCAAACAACGACTATGGCTACACCTTC. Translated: CASSHDLQGADPNNDYGYTF.

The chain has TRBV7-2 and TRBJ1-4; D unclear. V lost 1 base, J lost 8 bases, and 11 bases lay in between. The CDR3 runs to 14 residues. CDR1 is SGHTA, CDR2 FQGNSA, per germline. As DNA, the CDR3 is TGTGCCAGCAGCTTAGGAGGGTTGGGGGAAAAACTGTTTTTT. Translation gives CASSLGGLGEKLFF.

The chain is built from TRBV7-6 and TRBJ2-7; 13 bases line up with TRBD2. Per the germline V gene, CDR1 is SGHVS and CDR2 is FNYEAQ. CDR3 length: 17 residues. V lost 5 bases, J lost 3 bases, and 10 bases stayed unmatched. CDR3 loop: CASSAGQLAGGYYEQYF. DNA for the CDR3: TGTGCCAGCAGCGCCGGCCAACTAGCGGGGGGGTACTACGAGCAGTACTTC.

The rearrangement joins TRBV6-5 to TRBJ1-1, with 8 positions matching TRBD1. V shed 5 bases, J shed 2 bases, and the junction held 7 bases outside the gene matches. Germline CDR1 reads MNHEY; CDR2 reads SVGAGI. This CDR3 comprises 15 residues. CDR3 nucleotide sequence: TGTGCCAGCAGTCCCGGGACAGGACGAAACACTGAAGCTTTCTTT. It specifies CASSPGTGRNTEAFF.

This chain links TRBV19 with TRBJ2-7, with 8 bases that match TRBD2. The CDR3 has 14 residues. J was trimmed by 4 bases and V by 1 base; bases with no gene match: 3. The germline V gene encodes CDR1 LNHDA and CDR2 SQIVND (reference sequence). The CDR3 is CASSIVLAEYEQYF. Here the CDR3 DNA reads TGTGCCAGTAGTATAGTACTAGCGGAATACGAGCAGTACTTC.

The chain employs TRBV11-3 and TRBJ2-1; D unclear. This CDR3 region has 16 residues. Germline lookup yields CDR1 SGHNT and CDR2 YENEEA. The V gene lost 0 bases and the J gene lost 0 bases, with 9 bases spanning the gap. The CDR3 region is CASSLDGTISYNEQFF. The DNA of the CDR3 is TGTGCCAGCAGCTTAGATGGTACTATCTCCTACAATGAGCAGTTCTTC.

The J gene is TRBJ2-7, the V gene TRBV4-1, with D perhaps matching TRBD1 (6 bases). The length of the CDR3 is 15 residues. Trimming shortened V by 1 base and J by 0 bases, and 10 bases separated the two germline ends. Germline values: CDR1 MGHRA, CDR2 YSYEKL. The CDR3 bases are TGCGCCAGCAGCCAAGTTACAGGGAGCTCCTACGAGCAGTACTTC. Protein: CASSQVTGSSYEQYF.

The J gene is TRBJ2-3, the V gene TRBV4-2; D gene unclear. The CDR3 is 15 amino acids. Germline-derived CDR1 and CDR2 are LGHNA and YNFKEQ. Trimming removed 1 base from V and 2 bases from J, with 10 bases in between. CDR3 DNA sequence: TGTGCCAGCAGCCAAGGTTCTAGAATCACAGATACGCAGTATTTT. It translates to CASSQGSRITDTQYF.

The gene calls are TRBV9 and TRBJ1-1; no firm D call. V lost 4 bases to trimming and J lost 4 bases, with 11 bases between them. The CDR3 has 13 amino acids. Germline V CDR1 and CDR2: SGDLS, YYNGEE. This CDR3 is CASSNNEATEAFF. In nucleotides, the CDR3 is TGTGCCAGCAGCAACAATGAGGCCACTGAAGCTTTCTTT.

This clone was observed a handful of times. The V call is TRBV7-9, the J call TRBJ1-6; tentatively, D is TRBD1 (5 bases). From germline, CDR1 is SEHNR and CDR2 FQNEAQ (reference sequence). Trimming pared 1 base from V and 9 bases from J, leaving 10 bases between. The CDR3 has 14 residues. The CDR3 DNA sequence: TGTGCCAGCAGCTTAGGGGGCTTTTCTTCACCCCTCCACTTT. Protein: CASSLGGFSSPLHF.

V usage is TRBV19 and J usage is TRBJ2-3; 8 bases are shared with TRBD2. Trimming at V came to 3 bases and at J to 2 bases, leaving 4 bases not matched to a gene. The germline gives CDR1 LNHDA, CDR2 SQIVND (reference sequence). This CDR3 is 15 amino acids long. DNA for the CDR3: TGTGCCAGTAGTATCGCGGGGGGCCCCACAGATACGCAGTATTTT. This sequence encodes CASSIAGGPTDTQYF.